This TCR beta chain was found in a study of cytomegalovirus exposure and HLA in healthy donors. The length of the CDR3 is 18 residues. Germline values: CDR1 SEHNR, CDR2 FQNEAQ (reference sequence). Trimming pared 4 bases from V and 3 bases from J, leaving 22 bases between. Amplification used 60 Vbeta primers and 13 Jbeta primers. Profiled with immunoSEQ multiplex PCR; TCRdb holds only in-frame clones, not every one. The sample has approximately 220,000 clones; around 79% are singletons. Study-wide results and limits: A later analysis revealed that TCR association rates differed between HLA loci, peaking at DRB1 and bottoming out at HLA-C. 87-base-pair reads could not separate some V segments, including TRBV6-2 and TRBV6-3. Most TCR sequences showed up rarely, but some public TCRs showed up in many donors.

On this clone: The antigen remains unidentified.

This sequence joins TRBV7-9 and TRBJ1-5, with D maybe TRBD1 (6 bases). The sample consisted of PBMCs. The sequence was obtained from a girl aged 2 to 9 in good health and CMV-seronegative. In DNA form, the CDR3 reads TGTGCCAGCAGCTCCTCCGGGGGGGGCCCGGGTTTCAATCAGCCCCAGCATTTT. The encoded protein is CASSSSGGGPGFNQPQHF.